These 10 T cell receptor beta chains were sequenced from one sample in a study of shared clonotypes between healthy human individuals. Method: immunoSEQ multiplex PCR; TCRdb's copy keeps in-frame clones and lacks some. The sample has a few million clones, approximately 90% seen once; the top ten hold over 0.12%. The sequenced sample consisted of naive CD4+ T cells sorted from blood. Subset of the sample: CD45RA+ positively selected. The receptors stem from a young man in good health.

Remarks on this clone: At the DNA level, this CDR3 is encoded by other sequences in the same sample as well. The chain combines TRBV5-1 with TRBJ1-1; D is ambiguous. The V end was cut by 4 bases, the J end by 0 bases, with 7 bases between. The CDR3 runs 13 residues. Germline V lookup: CDR1 SGHRS, CDR2 YFSETQ. This CDR3 reads CASSEGMNTEAFF. In DNA form, the CDR3 reads TGCGCCAGCAGCGAGGGAATGAACACTGAAGCTTTCTTT.

This sequence joins TRBV7-9 and TRBJ2-2, with unresolved D. This CDR3 is built from 15 residues. Trimming shortened V by 8 bases and J by 6 bases, and 19 bases separated the two germline ends. Germline values: CDR1 SEHNR, CDR2 FQNEAQ (reference sequence). CDR3 sequence reads: CASLPKEKPAGELFF. CDR3 in DNA: TGTGCCAGCCTCCCTAAGGAAAAACCCGCCGGGGAGCTGTTTTTT.

On this clone: The same CDR3 is also encoded by other DNA sequences in this sample. The chain carries TRBV28 and TRBJ1-1, with D possibly matching TRBD1 (6 bases). This CDR3 contains 13 residues. V shed 5 bases and J shed 1 base, with 8 bases lying between them. Per germline, CDR1 MDHEN and CDR2 SYDVKM. The CDR3 here is CASSLTGNTEAFF. CDR3 sequence (DNA): TGTGCCAGCAGTCTGACAGGGAACACTGAAGCTTTCTTT.

The rearrangement joins TRBV7-2 to TRBJ1-1; TRBD1 matches at 8 bases. Germline V gives CDR1 SGHTA, CDR2 FQGNSA. The CDR3 runs to 13 residues. V shed 5 bases and J 7 bases; nucleotides not matched to a gene: 6. The CDR3 DNA reads as TGTGCCAGCAGCCAAGGGACAGGCTATGAAGCTTTCTTT. It translates to CASSQGTGYEAFF.

The rearrangement joins TRBV11-3 to TRBJ2-1; tentatively, D is TRBD2 (6 bases). This CDR3 spans 15 amino acids. Trimming took off 4 bases at V and 2 bases at J, with 12 bases between the two ends. The germline V gene encodes CDR1 SGHNT and CDR2 YENEEA. The DNA for the CDR3 is TGTGCCAGCAGCTCCGGGACGGGGGCCTACAATGAGCAGTTCTTC. Protein sequence: CASSSGTGAYNEQFF.

The chain joins TRBV10-2 to TRBJ1-4; D is uncertain. In germline, CDR1 is WSHSY, CDR2 SAAADI. There are 14 residues in the CDR3. Deletions cut 2 bases from V and 3 bases from J, with 7 bases between. The CDR3 nucleotides are TGCGCCAGCAGTGAGGGCAGCCCTAATGAAAAACTGTTTTTT. Amino acid sequence: CASSEGSPNEKLFF.

This chain uses TRBV6-5 with TRBJ2-3, with 7 bases that match TRBD2. V lost 5 bases, J lost 4 bases, and 9 bases stayed unmatched. Germline V gene data show CDR1 as MNHEY and CDR2 as SVGAGI. The CDR3 sequence is 15 residues long. CDR3 nucleotides: TGTGCCAGCAGTCAGGGCGGGAGAAGAGCAGATACGCAGTATTTT. It specifies CASSQGGRRADTQYF.

V is TRBV30 and J is TRBJ1-2; tentatively, D is TRBD1 (5 bases). Trimming left V 2 bases short and J 4 bases short, with 23 bases between. Germline V gives CDR1 GTSNPN, CDR2 SVGIG (reference sequence). The length of the CDR3 is 17 residues. CDR3 sequence reads: CAWSTHALGGFSYGYTF. For the CDR3, the DNA is TGTGCCTGGAGTACACACGCCTTGGGGGGTTTTAGCTATGGCTACACCTTC. Filled out from reference TRBV30 and TRBJ1-2, the complete variable domain reads SQTIHQWPATLVQPVGSPLSLECTVEGTSNPNLYWYRQAAGRGLQLLFYSVGIGQISSEVPQNLSASRPQDRQFILSSKKLLLSDSGFYLCAWSTHALGGFSYGYTFGSGTRLTVV.

In this sample, this clone turned up a few times. The identical CDR3 is also encoded by other nucleotide sequences in the sample. The chain recombines TRBV18 with TRBJ1-1, with 7 bases that match TRBD1. The trim removed 3 bases at V and 0 bases at J, leaving 1 base unmatched. Germline assignment: CDR1 KGHSH and CDR2 LQKENI. This CDR3 has 14 amino acids. CDR3 nucleotide sequence: TGTGCCAGCTCACCGCAGGGGGTGAACACTGAAGCTTTCTTT. Translation gives CASSPQGVNTEAFF. Full variable domain (remainder filled in from reference TRBV18 and TRBJ1-1): NAGVMQNPRHLVRRRGQEARLRCSPMKGHSHVYWYRQLPEEGLKFMVYLQKENIIDESGMPKERFSAEFPKEGPSILRIQQVVRGDSAAYFCASSPQGVNTEAFFGQGTRLTVV.

The gene calls are TRBV6-6 and TRBJ2-3; the D gene is possibly TRBD2 (6 bases). V shed 0 bases and J shed 6 bases, with 10 bases lying between them. CDR3 length: 14 amino acids. Germline CDR1 reads MNHNY; CDR2 reads SVGAGI (reference sequence). CDR3 sequence reads: CASSYSGLSDTQYF. CDR3 sequence (DNA): TGTGCCAGCAGTTACTCGGGACTCTCGGATACGCAGTATTTT.